Listed below are T cell receptor beta chains from one sample, sequenced in a study of shared clonotypes between healthy human individuals. The table came from immunoSEQ multiplex PCR; TCRdb's copy has only in-frame clones and leaves some out. This sample yields about 2.4 million clones, of which more than 85% are seen a single time; about 0.34% belongs to the top ten. Sequencing input: naive CD4+ T cells from PBMCs. The source is a man aged 18 to 29 in good health. Some clones in this sample may be carry-over from other donors' samples. Each CDR3 is given with its conserved first and last residue. The D gene is left open where the match is weak. Part of the rows lack a size; the others show once, few, many or a class for expanded clones.

.,TRBV15,TRBJ1-1,.,TGTGCCACCACCGCGGTCCGGAACACTGAAGCTTTCTTT,CATTAVRNTEAFF
.,TRBV7-6,TRBJ2-6,.,TGTGCCAGCAGCTTACAGGAAGTGAGGAGCTCTGGGGCCAACGTCCTGACTTTC,CASSLQEVRSSGANVLTF
once,TRBV28,TRBJ2-3,.,TGTGCCAGCAGTGACAGCGCCACAGATACGCAGTATTTT,CASSDSATDTQYF
once,TRBV2,TRBJ2-7,TRBD1,TGTGCCATCTCATCAGGGGGACCCTCCTACGAGCAGTACTTC,CAISSGGPSYEQYF
.,TRBV18,TRBJ2-5,.,TGTGCCAGCTCCCCCGACGGGCAAGAGACCCAGTACTTC,CASSPDGQETQYF
.,TRBV7-6,TRBJ2-1,.,TGTGCCAGCAGCTTCCTAAACTCCTACAATGAGCAGTTCTTC,CASSFLNSYNEQFF
.,TRBV4-1,TRBJ2-1,.,TGCGCCAGCAGCCAAGGGTTTGGGCCTTACTTCAATGAGCAGTTCTTC,CASSQGFGPYFNEQFF
.,TRBV30,TRBJ2-7,TRBD1,TGTGCCTGGAGTACCCAACAGGGGGGCGCCTACGAGCAGTACTTC,CAWSTQQGGAYEQYF
once,TRBV7-3,TRBJ2-3,TRBD2,TGTGCCAGCAGCCCGGGACTAGCGGCAATGGATACGCAGTATTTT,CASSPGLAAMDTQYF
.,TRBV6-1,TRBJ1-5,.,TGTGCCAGCAGAAGTCAGGGGAGAAAAGGACAGCCCCAGCATTTT,CASRSQGRKGQPQHF
.,TRBV4-1,TRBJ1-2,TRBD1,TGCGCCAGCAGCCAGAGATATGGACAGGGAGACTATGGCTACACCTTC,CASSQRYGQGDYGYTF
once,TRBV5-1,TRBJ2-1,TRBD1,TGCGCCAGCAGCAGGACCGGACAGGACACCTACAATGAGCAGTTCTTC,CASSRTGQDTYNEQFF
once,TRBV6-5,TRBJ2-7,.,TGTGCCAGCAGTTACAGGTCCAGAGGGGCCTACGAGCAGTACTTC,CASSYRSRGAYEQYF
.,TRBV11-1,TRBJ2-1,TRBD2,TGTGCCAGCAGCTTAGGAGCGGGAAAGAAGGTGCAGTTCTTC,CASSLGAGKKVQFF
.,TRBV6-1,TRBJ2-4,TRBD1,TGTGCCAGCAGGAGGACAGGGTTGGACAAAAACATTCAGTACTTC,CASRRTGLDKNIQYF
.,TRBV6-1,TRBJ2-7,TRBD1,TGTGCCAGCAGGAAAGGGACAGGGGCCTACGAGCAGTACTTC,CASRKGTGAYEQYF
few,TRBV19,TRBJ2-2,.,TGTGCCAGTACCCCGCGACGCGGGGAGCTGTTTTTT,CASTPRRGELFF
.,TRBV7-6,TRBJ1-4,.,TGTGCCAGCAGCTTACCCGGCAGGCACGACGAAAAACTGTTTTTT,CASSLPGRHDEKLFF
.,TRBV4-1,TRBJ1-4,.,TGCGCCAGCAGCCAAGCTAGGGTGGGGAAACCAAATGAAAAACTGTTTTTT,CASSQARVGKPNEKLFF
.,TRBV4-1,TRBJ2-7,.,TGCGCCAGCAGCCAAGATCCGGGGAATTCCTACGAGCAGTACTTC,CASSQDPGNSYEQYF
.,TRBV19,TRBJ2-7,.,TGTGCCAGTACCGGCCGGCGGGAAGAGTACGAGCAGTACTTC,CASTGRREEYEQYF
.,TRBV7-9,TRBJ2-2,.,TGTGCCAGCAGCTTAGCGGGAACCCTTACCGGGGAGCTGTTTTTT,CASSLAGTLTGELFF
.,TRBV28,TRBJ2-3,.,TGTGCCAGCAGTCCCTTGGGGCAGAAGAAAACAGATACGCAGTATTTT,CASSPLGQKKTDTQYF
.,TRBV7-9,TRBJ2-5,.,TGTGCCAGCGGAGGTTATGAGACCCAGTACTTC,CASGGYETQYF
.,TRBV5-1,TRBJ2-5,.,TGCGCCAGCAGCTCTCCCCGGGATGTGGAGACCCAGTACTTC,CASSSPRDVETQYF
.,TRBV9,TRBJ2-7,TRBD2,TGTGCCAGCAGCGAGGCGGGAGTACCACCCTACGAGCAGTACTTC,CASSEAGVPPYEQYF
once,TRBV6-1,TRBJ1-5,.,TGTGCCAGCAGTGAAGTCGGGCGAAGTCAGCCCCAGCATTTT,CASSEVGRSQPQHF
.,TRBV6-5,TRBJ1-1,.,TGTGCCAGCAATCGACAGAAAAACACTGAAGCTTTCTTT,CASNRQKNTEAFF
.,TRBV12-5,TRBJ2-2,.,TGTGCTAGTGGTTGGACCGGGACACAGAACACCGGGGAGCTGTTTTTT,CASGWTGTQNTGELFF
.,TRBV28,TRBJ1-3,.,TGTGCCAGCAGTCCGGAGGGGGGGTACGGCTCTGGAAACACCATATATTTT,CASSPEGGYGSGNTIYF
.,TRBV6-5,TRBJ2-7,.,TGTGCCAGCACCCTGAGGGTGGGGGAGACTCATAAGCAGTACTTC,CASTLRVGETHKQYF
.,TRBV5-1,TRBJ2-2,.,TGCGCCAGCAACCCAGTGGGGGAAGGCGGGGAGCTGTTTTTT,CASNPVGEGGELFF
.,TRBV18,TRBJ2-4,TRBD2,TGTGCCAGCTCGCTTCTAACGGGACTAGCGCCCGATGGCGGCAAAAACATTCAGTACTTC,CASSLLTGLAPDGGKNIQYF
.,TRBV18,TRBJ2-1,.,TGTGCCAGCTCACCTTCGATACGCGTTCTAGAGCAGTTCTTC,CASSPSIRVLEQFF
.,TRBV7-9,TRBJ2-7,TRBD1,TGTGCCAGCATCTACCAAACAGGGGCCGGTTACGAGCAGTACTTC,CASIYQTGAGYEQYF
.,TRBV27,TRBJ1-6,.,TGTGCCAGCAGTTCCCCGAGCTCCTATAATTCACCCCTCCACTTT,CASSSPSSYNSPLHF
.,TRBV11-3,TRBJ2-1,.,TGTGCCAGCTCAAGTCCCTTCGGGAATGAGCAGTTCTTC,CASSSPFGNEQFF
once,TRBV2,TRBJ2-5,TRBD2,TGTGCCAGCGGGACTAGCGGGAGGTCCCAGTACTTC,CASGTSGRSQYF
.,TRBV5-1,TRBJ1-1,.,TGCGCCAGCAGCTTAAGAGGGGAAAACACTGAAGCTTTCTTT,CASSLRGENTEAFF
.,TRBV5-1,TRBJ2-7,.,TGCGCCAGCAGCTTGGGTTTCTCCTACGAGCAGTACTTC,CASSLGFSYEQYF
.,TRBV28,TRBJ2-7,TRBD1,TGTGCCAGCAGCTTCCGGGACAGGGTTTTGCACGAGCAGTACTTC,CASSFRDRVLHEQYF
.,TRBV30,TRBJ2-2,.,TGTGCCTGGAATTCAGGGAACACCGGGGAGCTGTTTTTT,CAWNSGNTGELFF
.,TRBV28,TRBJ1-5,.,TGTGCCAGCAGTTCGACAGTAATCAATCAGCCCCAGCATTTT,CASSSTVINQPQHF
.,TRBV10-1,TRBJ1-1,TRBD1,TGCGCCAGCAGTCCGAGACAGGGGGCGAAGAACACTGAAGCTTTCTTT,CASSPRQGAKNTEAFF
.,TRBV7-7,TRBJ2-1,TRBD2,TGTGCCAGCAGCCGAGAGCCTACTAGCGGGAGTCGTTTTACGTTCACCTACAATGAGCAGTTCTTC,CASSREPTSGSRFTFTYNEQFF
.,TRBV2,TRBJ2-4,.,TGTGCCAGCAGGGAGTTAGGGGCGGACATTCAGTACTTC,CASRELGADIQYF
.,TRBV30,TRBJ2-5,.,TGTGCCTGGAGTTCTAGCTACCAAGAGACCCAGTACTTC,CAWSSSYQETQYF
.,TRBV4-3,TRBJ1-1,.,TGCGCCAGCAGCCAAGATATCGGGATGGCGAACACTGAAGCTTTCTTT,CASSQDIGMANTEAFF
.,TRBV7-3,TRBJ2-1,.,TGTGCCAGCAGCCCCGGGACAAACAATGAGCAGTTCTTC,CASSPGTNNEQFF
.,TRBV9,TRBJ2-1,.,TGTGCCAGCAGCGAGGGGATTGGAAGTCAGTTCTTC,CASSEGIGSQFF